The 27 T cell receptor beta chains listed next were all sequenced from one sample in a study of blood T cell repertoires in COVID-19. Sequencing used immunoSEQ multiplex PCR; TCRdb keeps in-frame clones, though not all of them. Here the sample spans about 23,000 clones, more than 80% being singletons. The sample comprised peripheral blood. The receptors here all came from a human donor in a cohort sampled during active COVID-19.

This clone is a singleton in its sample. The chain couples TRBV5-4 to TRBJ2-2; D might be TRBD2 (6 bases). The CDR3 totals 15 residues. CDR1 is SGHNT, CDR2 YYREEE, per germline (reference sequence). V lost 0 bases and J lost 3, with 9 bases in between. The CDR3 nucleotides are TGTGCCAGCAGCTTGGGAGGGACTGACACCGGGGAGCTGTTTTTT. Translating gives CASSLGGTDTGELFF.

V and J are TRBV7-2 and TRBJ2-2, with D perhaps TRBD2 (5 bases). V shed 3 bases and J shed 1 base, with 9 bases lying between them. The germline gives CDR1 SGHTA, CDR2 FQGNSA. The CDR3 extends over 15 amino acids. In nucleotides, the CDR3 is TGTGCCAGCAGCTTTACCAGCGGGAACACCGGGGAGCTGTTTTTT. Protein product: CASSFTSGNTGELFF.

The chain uses TRBV19 and TRBJ2-5, with D maybe TRBD2 (5 bases). The V gene's germline CDR1 is LNHDA and CDR2 SQIVND (reference sequence). The CDR3 has 12 amino acids. V was shortened by 6 bases and J by 4 bases, with 9 bases between the two germline ends. As DNA, the CDR3 is TGTGCCAGTAGACAGAGCGGAGAGACCCAGTACTTC. Translation: CASRQSGETQYF.

V and J are TRBV7-2 and TRBJ1-1; D is uncertain. V shed 1 base and J shed 1 base, with 4 bases lying between them. The CDR3 contains 13 residues. Germline CDR1 is SGHTA and CDR2 is FQGNSA. The CDR3 sequence: CASSLEQNTEAFF. DNA of the CDR3: TGTGCCAGCAGCTTAGAGCAGAACACTGAAGCTTTCTTT.

The chain recombines TRBV7-2 with TRBJ2-1, with 7 bases aligning to TRBD1. The germline V gene has CDR1 SGHTA and CDR2 FQGNSA. Trimming took 5 bases from V and 0 from J; bases not matched to a gene: 7. CDR3 size: 16 residues. The CDR3 DNA is TGTGCCAGCAGCCCGATGACAGGGAGCTCCTACAATGAGCAGTTCTTC. Amino acid sequence: CASSPMTGSSYNEQFF.

V is TRBV27 and J is TRBJ2-1; 12 bases are a match to TRBD2. From germline, CDR1 is MNHEY and CDR2 SMNVEV (reference sequence). The J segment lost 8 bases and the V segment lost 5 bases, leaving 13 bases of the junction unmatched. The CDR3 has 17 residues. CDR3 region: CASSTILAGGLQDEQFF. CDR3 in DNA: TGTGCCAGCAGTACGATACTAGCGGGGGGCCTCCAGGATGAGCAGTTCTTC.

The chain has TRBV7-8 and TRBJ1-2, with D unclear. This CDR3 is built from 13 residues. The V and J ends lost 6 bases and 14 bases respectively, with 22 bases between them. Per the germline V gene, CDR1 is SGHVS and CDR2 is FQNEAQ. CDR3 sequence (DNA): TGTGCCAGCAGAGCACCGGGAGCGGGAGGGTCTACCTTC. Its protein is CASRAPGAGGSTF. Supplemented by reference TRBV7-8 and TRBJ1-2, the full variable domain reads GAGVSQSPRYKVAKRGQDVALRCDPISGHVSLFWYQQALGQGPEFLTYFQNEAQLDKSGLPSDRFFAERPEGSVSTLKIQRTQQEDSAVYLCASRAPGAGGSTFGSGTRLTVV.

In its sample, this clone was seen once. The V gene is TRBV7-8, the J gene TRBJ1-1, with D possibly TRBD1 on 5 matching bases. Germline CDR1 is SGHVS and CDR2 is FQNEAQ. V lost 4 bases and J lost 5, with 11 bases in between. This CDR3 region has 13 residues. The CDR3 DNA reads as TGTGCCAGCAGCTCGCAGGGCTGGACTGAAGCTTTCTTT. Its translation is CASSSQGWTEAFF.

The chain joins TRBV6-5 to TRBJ2-7; 8 bases match TRBD1. J was trimmed by 3 bases and V by 2 bases; bases with no gene match: 3. The CDR3 loop spans 14 amino acids. Germline CDR1 reads MNHEY; CDR2 reads SVGAGI. The CDR3 DNA reads TGTGCCAGCAGTTACGACAGGGGCTACTACGAGCAGTACTTC. The encoded protein is CASSYDRGYYEQYF.

The rearrangement uses TRBV6-1 and TRBJ1-2; maybe TRBD1 (6 bases). The V end was cut by 2 bases, the J end by 3 bases, with 10 bases between. In germline, CDR1 is MNHNS, CDR2 SASEGT. CDR3 length: 14 residues. The CDR3 is CASSETQGDYGYTF. The CDR3 DNA reads as TGTGCCAGCAGTGAAACACAGGGTGACTATGGCTACACCTTC.

The rearrangement uses TRBV10-3 and TRBJ2-5; possibly TRBD2 for D (6 bases). The V and J ends lost 4 bases and 5 bases respectively, with 14 bases between them. Germline CDR1 ENHRY, CDR2 SYGVKD. CDR3 length equals 14 residues. Here the CDR3 reads CAISGGVTVETQYF. CDR3 DNA: TGTGCCATCAGTGGGGGGGTGACGGTTGAGACCCAGTACTTC.

This chain connects TRBV13 to TRBJ1-1; D remains unclear. Trimming stripped 0 bases from V and 7 bases from J, with 12 bases between. Per the germline V gene, CDR1 is PRHDT and CDR2 is FYEKMQ (reference sequence). There are 14 residues in the CDR3. CDR3 residues: CASSLGIEGGEAFF. CDR3 DNA: TGTGCCAGCAGCTTAGGAATAGAGGGCGGTGAAGCTTTCTTT.

Only one count was recorded for this clone. V gene TRBV21-1 combines with J gene TRBJ2-3; TRBD2 was called by the table and not checked on the DNA. TRBV21-1 is noted as a pseudogene. The CDR3 runs to 15 residues. In nucleotides, the CDR3 is TGTGCCACCCCACCGGGGGGTGCAAGCACAGATACGCAGTATTTT. It is translated as CATPPGGASTDTQYF.

The chain couples TRBV7-2 to TRBJ2-4; 13 nucleotides match TRBD2. CDR1 SGHTA and CDR2 FQGNSA come from the germline V gene. The CDR3 is made up of 14 amino acids. The V gene end was trimmed by 5 bases and the J gene end by 9 bases; junction bases not matched to a gene: 4. The CDR3 is CASSPGLAGLIQYF. The CDR3 nucleotides are TGTGCCAGCAGCCCGGGACTAGCGGGGCTCATTCAGTACTTC. Together with reference TRBV7-2 and TRBJ2-4, the CDR3 gives the full variable domain: GAGVSQSPSNKVTEKGKDVELRCDPISGHTALYWYRQSLGQGLEFLIYFQGNSAPDKSGLPSDRFSAERTGGSVSTLTIQRTQQEDSAVYLCASSPGLAGLIQYFGAGTRLSVL.

V and J are TRBV7-2 and TRBJ2-5, with 7 positions matching TRBD2. Trimming at V came to 7 bases and at J to 2 bases, leaving 4 bases not matched to a gene. The germline V gene encodes CDR1 SGHTA and CDR2 FQGNSA. CDR3 length: 13 residues. The CDR3 DNA sequence: TGTGCCAGCACAAGCGGGGCACAAGAGACCCAGTACTTC. The encoded protein is CASTSGAQETQYF.

This chain connects TRBV5-5 to TRBJ2-7, with D perhaps matching TRBD2 (5 bases). This CDR3 is built from 13 residues. Germline CDR1 is SGHKS and CDR2 is YYEKEE (reference sequence). V was shortened by 4 bases and J by 6 bases, with 14 bases between the two germline ends. CDR3 sequence: CASSGITRGEQYF. In DNA, the CDR3 is TGTGCCAGCAGCGGCATAACTCGGGGCGAGCAGTACTTC.

The V gene is TRBV7-8, the J gene TRBJ2-3; 9 bases are a match to TRBD2. There are 17 residues in the CDR3. J was trimmed by 1 base and V by 1 base; bases with no gene match: 6. Germline loops: CDR1 SGHVS, CDR2 FQNEAQ. The CDR3 protein is CASSLGVPSGGTDTQYF. The DNA of the CDR3 is TGTGCCAGCAGCTTAGGAGTTCCTAGCGGGGGCACAGATACGCAGTATTTT.

The chain has TRBV3-1 (or the pseudogene TRBV3-2) and TRBJ1-1; D may be TRBD1 (5 bases). The CDR3 loop spans 11 amino acids. Germline CDR1 is LGHDT and CDR2 is YNNKEL (reference sequence). V lost 2 bases, J lost 7 bases, and 5 bases lay in between. The CDR3: CASSQQGEAFF. The CDR3 bases are TGTGCCAGCAGCCAACAGGGTGAAGCTTTCTTT.

V usage is TRBV10-3 and J usage is TRBJ2-7; no reliable D call. There are 15 residues in the CDR3. Germline values: CDR1 ENHRY, CDR2 SYGVKD. Trimming took 0 bases from V and 0 from J, leaving 9 bases between them. The CDR3 nucleotides are TGTGCCATCAGTGAGTCGGCCATATACTCCTACGAGCAGTACTTC. Its protein is CAISESAIYSYEQYF.

The J gene is TRBJ2-1, the V gene TRBV5-1, with a possible D match to TRBD1 (5 bases). The CDR3 covers 15 residues. V lost 2 bases, J lost 1 base, and 10 bases lay in between. Germline CDR1 SGHRS, CDR2 YFSETQ. The DNA for the CDR3 is TGCGCCAGCAGCTTACAGGTTTCATCCTACAATGAGCAGTTCTTC. Its translation: CASSLQVSSYNEQFF.

J is TRBJ1-1 and V is TRBV5-1, with D hard to call. The CDR3 has 15 amino acids. The V and J ends lost 1 base and 1 base respectively, with 11 bases between them. Looked up from germline, CDR1 is SGHRS and CDR2 is YFSETQ. The CDR3 is CASSLFSTENTEAFF. The CDR3, as DNA: TGCGCCAGCAGCTTGTTTTCCACTGAGAACACTGAAGCTTTCTTT.

The genes are TRBV16 and TRBJ1-6; a weak D match, TRBD1 (6 bases). Trimming cost V 0 bases and J 17 bases, with 23 bases left between them. This CDR3 is built from 16 residues. From germline, CDR1 is KGHSY and CDR2 FQNENV. The CDR3 protein is CASSQSGRPGAPKIHF. As DNA, the CDR3 is TGTGCCAGCAGCCAATCGGGGCGACCAGGGGCGCCTAAAATCCACTTT.

The chain joins TRBV5-4 to TRBJ2-5; 7 bases agree with TRBD1. V shed 2 bases and J 5 bases; nucleotides not matched to a gene: 9. Germline values: CDR1 SGHNT, CDR2 YYREEE (reference sequence). This CDR3 has 15 amino acids. CDR3 nucleotide sequence: TGTGCCAGCAGCTTTCCGGACAGGCCGGTGGAGACCCAGTACTTC. Its protein product is CASSFPDRPVETQYF.

This sequence joins TRBV6-5 and TRBJ2-2; 7 bases map to TRBD1. This CDR3 has 15 residues. Germline V gene lookup returns CDR1 MNHEY and CDR2 SVGAGI. The V gene end was trimmed by 6 bases and the J gene end by 2 bases; junction bases not matched to a gene: 6. The CDR3 bases are TGTGCCAGCAGGACCGGGACAGCTAACACCGGGGAGCTGTTTTTT. Encoded protein: CASRTGTANTGELFF.

This chain links TRBV5-1 with TRBJ1-1; no clear D. CDR3 length: 14 amino acids. CDR1 and CDR2 (germline): SGHRS, YFSETQ. V shed 0 bases and J shed 1 base, with 7 bases lying between them. CDR3: CASSLETGNTEAFF. The CDR3 DNA reads TGCGCCAGCAGCTTGGAGACGGGGAACACTGAAGCTTTCTTT.

The chain employs TRBV19 and TRBJ2-2, with a possible D match to TRBD1 (5 bases). There are 15 residues in the CDR3. Trimming took 3 bases from V and 4 from J, leaving 12 bases between them. Germline lookup yields CDR1 LNHDA and CDR2 SQIVND (reference sequence). CDR3: CASSIQGTSTGELFF. As DNA, the CDR3 is TGTGCCAGTAGTATCCAGGGCACCTCCACCGGGGAGCTGTTTTTT.

J is TRBJ1-5 and V is TRBV27, with 9 bases fitting TRBD1. Germline V gene sequence: CDR1 MNHEY, CDR2 SMNVEV (reference sequence). The trim removed 7 bases at V and 2 bases at J, leaving 9 bases unmatched. The CDR3 length is 16 residues. This chain's CDR3 is CASTPRDREGNQPQHF. CDR3 in DNA: TGTGCCAGCACCCCACGGGACAGGGAGGGCAATCAGCCCCAGCATTTT.